This T cell receptor beta chain was identified during a study of tumor-infiltrating lymphocytes in oesophageal squamous cell carcinoma. This clonotype was picked up a small number of times. TCRdb fed the PCR reads into MiXCR, producing one record per CDR3 protein. The sample holds approximately 18,000 distinct CDR3 sequences, approximately 40% seen once. The CDR3 totals 15 residues. Per the germline V gene, CDR1 is SGHVS and CDR2 is FNYEAQ. The TCR sequence derives from a male donor with esophageal squamous cell carcinoma. Input material: blood. The V and J genes are TRBV7-6 and TRBJ2-3; 12 bases are shared with TRBD2. The tail of the sequence fits TRBJ2-1 better, so the J call may be wrong. This chain's CDR3 is CASSLLAGGPNEQFF. In DNA, the CDR3 is TGTGCCAGCAGCTTACTAGCGGGAGGGCCTAATGAGCAGTTCTTC.